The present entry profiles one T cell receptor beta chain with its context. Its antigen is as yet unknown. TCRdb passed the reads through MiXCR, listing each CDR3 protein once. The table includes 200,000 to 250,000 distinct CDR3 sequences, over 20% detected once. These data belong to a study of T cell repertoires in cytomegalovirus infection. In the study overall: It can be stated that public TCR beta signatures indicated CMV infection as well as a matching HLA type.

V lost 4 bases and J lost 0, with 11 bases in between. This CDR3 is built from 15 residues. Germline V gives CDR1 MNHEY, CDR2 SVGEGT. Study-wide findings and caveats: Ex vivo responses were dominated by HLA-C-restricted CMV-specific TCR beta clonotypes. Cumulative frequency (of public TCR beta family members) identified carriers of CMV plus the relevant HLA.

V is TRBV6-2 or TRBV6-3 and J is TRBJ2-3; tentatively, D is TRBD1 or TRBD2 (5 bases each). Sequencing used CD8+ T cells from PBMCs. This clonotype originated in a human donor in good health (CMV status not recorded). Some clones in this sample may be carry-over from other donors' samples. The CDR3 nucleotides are TGTGCCAGCAGTTGGGGGAAGACTAGCACAGATACGCAGTATTTT. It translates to CASSWGKTSTDTQYF.